This T cell receptor beta chain was identified during a study of cytotoxic CD8 clonotypes in ibrutinib-treated CLL. This CDR3 comprises 13 residues. Germline V CDR1 and CDR2: SNHLY, FYNNEI. Deletions cut 10 bases from V and 4 bases from J, with 17 bases between. With respect to this clone: No antigen is known for it.

Points from the study as a whole: Clonality rose at ibrutinib response, held steady in sustained remission, and fell toward baseline at progression. Contraction or stability on treatment characterized the public clonotypes, which were uncommon.

The targeted sequencing depth was 1 in 200,000 to 1 in 1 million T cells. Libraries were prepared by immunoSEQ multiplex PCR; TCRdb keeps only in-frame clonotypes and omits some of them. The sample lists under 200,000 clones, around 84% seen once, with approximately 2% in the top ten. The chain is built from TRBV2 and TRBJ2-7; possibly TRBD1 for D (5 bases). The TCR originated in a human donor with chronic lymphocytic leukemia. Here the sequenced sample was PBMCs, taken after 12 months of ibrutinib treatment. In DNA form, the CDR3 reads TGTGCCACCACAGTCACAGGAAAATACGAGCAGTACTTC. Translated: CATTVTGKYEQYF.